The source of this T cell receptor beta chain is a study of spatial heterogeneity in lung cancer. Across the whole study: As counted in raw reads, each unique TCR and UMI combination appeared more than ten times on average.

Findings of the study overall: Counts of expanded alpha and beta TCRs within tumors tracked the tumor nonsynonymous mutation count.

Germline assignment: CDR1 SGHRS and CDR2 YFSETQ. V was clipped by 4 bases and J by 0 bases; unmatched bases: 6. The CDR3 loop spans 15 amino acids. With regard to this clonotype: What it binds is unknown. For a library built for alpha chains, this beta chain is a stray read; little rests on its size.

All TCR cDNA molecules were individually tagged with a unique molecular identifier. TCRdb re-called the 5' RACE reads through MiXCR, storing one row per CDR3 protein. There are about 10,000 distinct CDR3 sequences in the sample; about 53% occur only once, and 28% lies in the top ten. Described time point: sample taken at primary tumor resection. The study sequenced unsorted whole RNA from tumor, nontumor lung or frozen PBMC. V is TRBV5-1 and J is TRBJ2-5, with 7 bases fitting TRBD1. The material was lung tumor tissue, obtained at surgery. This receptor was obtained from a female donor with early-stage non-small cell lung cancer. Here the CDR3 reads CASSQGTAYQETQYF. For the CDR3, the DNA is TGCGCCAGCAGCCAAGGGACAGCTTACCAAGAGACCCAGTACTTC.